This T cell receptor (beta chain) was sequenced during a study of T-cell memory formation after mild COVID-19. In regard to this clonotype: The antigen remains undetermined.

Germline CDR1 reads SGHKS; CDR2 reads YYEKEE (reference sequence). The CDR3 sequence is 13 residues long. The V gene lost 4 bases and the J gene lost 6 bases, with 11 bases spanning the gap. Findings of the study overall: For second-wave clones that peaked at day 37, SARS-CoV-2 specificity went unverified.

TCRalpha and TCRbeta libraries used 5'RACE with constant-segment primers and UMIs. TCRdb re-derived calls from the 5' RACE reads in MiXCR, one entry per CDR3 protein. Of fewer than 650,000 distinct CDR3 sequences in the sample, about 18% are singletons; the top ten hold about 7.5%. The sequence was collected from an adult woman who had mild COVID-19 (a few samples of this study predate the infection). Cell type and time point are not known. The sample consisted of PBMCs or a T cell subset sorted from them (not recorded which). V usage is TRBV5-5 and J usage is TRBJ1-5; D uncertain. CDR3 nucleotide sequence: TGTGCCAGCAGCGGGCGCGCGGGTCAGCCCCAGCATTTT. Protein: CASSGRAGQPQHF. Using reference TRBV5-5 and TRBJ1-5 for the parts outside the CDR3, the full variable domain is DAGVTQSPTHLIKTRGQQVTLRCSPISGHKSVSWYQQVLGQGPQFIFQYYEKEERGRGNFPDRFSARQFPNYSSELNVNALLLGDSALYLCASSGRAGQPQHFGDGTRLSIL.